This entry concerns a single TCR beta chain. What it recognizes is unknown. No DNA is shown, since the ends of the CDR3 on it are uncertain; the CDR3 is the one TCRdb lists. The iRepertoire nested amplicon-rescue multiplex PCR amplified TCR alpha and beta CDR3s from RNA. TCRdb ran MiXCR on the multiplex PCR reads and lists one entry per CDR3 protein. This repertoire shows about 110,000 distinct CDR3 sequences, 20% to 30% found once; its top ten account for under 45%. The sample comes from a study of glioma-infiltrating T cells. General observations from the study: Above-expected tissue-blood divergence occurred in all gliomas, most in low-grade ones.

23 amino acids form the CDR3, both terminal residues included. Germline V lookup: CDR1 MNHEY, CDR2 SMNVEV (reference sequence). The chain links TRBV27 to TRBJ1-4; the table calls TRBD1, which could not be checked here. What was sequenced was glioma tissue, nonneoplastic brain tissue, or PBMCs (not recorded which). The receptor's source is a human donor with low-grade glioma or glioblastoma, undergoing nonglioma brain surgery, or in good health (not recorded which). Here the CDR3 reads CATEDSSFYICSARTHINEKLFF.